The clone carrying this TCR beta chain was recorded many times. Its antigen remains unknown. CDR1 DFQATT and CDR2 SNEGSKA come from the germline V gene (reference sequence). V lost 4 bases and J 7 bases, leaving 17 bases between the germline ends. This CDR3 has 13 residues. This entry belongs to a study of molecular identifiers for immune sequencing clone quantification. Regarding the study as a whole: The share of molecules held by clones above 20 RNA copies was over 99% in effector cells and under 1% in naive cells. Sizes of highly expanded clones could be underestimated through identical TCRs sharing a barcode.

With listed TCR primers and previously described methods, bulk TCR libraries were prepared. In TCRdb, the PCR reads were re-called with MiXCR into one record per CDR3 protein. The repertoire consists of hundreds of thousands of distinct CDR3 sequences, with approximately 24% occurring once and the leading ten covering 0.78%. Sorted inputs of about 19,000 to 1,100,000 cells, with 10%, 30% or 50% RNA, yielded naive CD8 libraries. Sequences were obtained from naive CD8+ T cells from blood, with Jurkat cell RNA spiked in. Subset: FACS-sorted CD8+CD4-CCR7+CD45RA+ naive T cells. The source of this sequence is a human donor in good health. Some libraries in this study had Jurkat cell RNA spiked in. This chain links TRBV20-1 with TRBJ2-7; possibly TRBD2 for D (6 bases). The DNA for the CDR3 is TGCAGTGCTACCCTTAGCGGAACCAGGGAGCAGTACTTC. This translates into CSATLSGTREQYF.